The clone carrying this T cell receptor (beta chain) was picked up one time. What it binds is not known. The data belong to a study of radiotherapy plus CTLA-4 blockade in lung cancer. On the study more broadly: With roughly a third of patients having disease control, objective responses were seen in 15% to 20%. Study-wide results and caveats: With interferon-beta, early dynamics of blood T cell clones were reported to best predict response. After treatment with radiotherapy plus ipilimumab, TCR clones that came from the tumor expanded in blood.

V lost 11 bases to trimming and J lost 7 bases, with 23 bases between them. Germline V CDR1 and CDR2: MNHEY, SVGAGI. CDR3 length equals 14 residues. This table comes from immunoSEQ multiplex PCR, and its TCRdb copy is limited to in-frame clones, with some not included. The repertoire holds approximately 75,000 clones, with around four fifths as singletons. The rearrangement joins TRBV6-5 to TRBJ1-2; D unresolved. This receptor was identified in a human donor with non-small cell lung cancer who had a complete response to radiotherapy plus ipilimumab. Sequenced here: peripheral blood, sampled from a patient treated with radiotherapy plus ipilimumab. The CDR3 nucleotides are TGTGCCGGAAATAAGGAGTCGACGTCGTCTGGCTACACCTTC. Translation gives CAGNKESTSSGYTF.